The rows below give T cell receptor beta chains drawn from one sample of a study of blood T cell repertoires in COVID-19. This table comes from immunoSEQ multiplex PCR, and its TCRdb copy is limited to in-frame clones, with some not included. The repertoire holds around 110,000 clones, with over 80% as singletons. Source material: PBMCs or T cells enriched from blood (not recorded which). The receptors were sampled from a woman aged 25 to 39 who had recovered from COVID-19. CDR3s include the opening cysteine and the closing phenylalanine or tryptophan. Each record gives: V gene, D gene, J gene, clone size, CDR3 protein, CDR3 DNA. A D gene is named only where the DNA matches it firmly. Expanded clones get a size class; other rows say once, few or many, or leave the size out.

TRBV11-3	.	TRBJ1-2	few	CASSLAAGYGYTF	TGTGCCAGCAGCTTAGCGGCAGGGTACGGCTACACCTTC
TRBV4-3	TRBD2	TRBJ2-1	.	CASSQEGTSGINEQFF	TGCGCCAGCAGCCAAGAGGGGACTAGCGGGATCAATGAGCAGTTCTTC
TRBV28	.	TRBJ1-6	once	CASSLGGAVSSYNSPLHF	TGTGCCAGCAGTTTAGGTGGGGCTGTAAGCTCCTATAATTCACCCCTCCACTTT
TRBV7-2	TRBD2	TRBJ2-1	.	CASSLEGTRGGEQFF	TGTGCCAGCAGCTTAGAAGGGACTAGGGGTGGTGAGCAGTTCTTC
TRBV7-9	.	TRBJ2-2	.	CASSLDGTPGELFF	TGTGCCAGCAGCTTAGACGGGACACCCGGGGAGCTGTTTTTT
TRBV18	.	TRBJ2-3	.	CASSHDRNTDTQYF	TGTGCCAGCTCACACGACAGAAACACAGATACGCAGTATTTT
TRBV6-2/TRBV6-3	TRBD2	TRBJ2-7	.	CASSYPQREGYEQYF	TGTGCCAGCAGTTACCCCCAGCGGGAGGGTTACGAGCAGTACTTC
TRBV20-1	TRBD2	TRBJ2-1	.	CSASRVPAGDFYNEQFF	TGCAGTGCTAGTCGGGTCCCTGCGGGAGACTTCTACAATGAGCAGTTCTTC
TRBV18	TRBD2	TRBJ2-7	.	CASSPFGDSGRLDEQYF	TGTGCCAGCTCACCTTTCGGAGATAGCGGGAGATTAGACGAGCAGTACTTC
TRBV18	.	TRBJ1-1	.	CASSPPRGTDTEAFF	TGTGCCAGCTCGCCTCCCCGGGGGACCGACACTGAAGCTTTCTTT
TRBV10-1	.	TRBJ2-7	.	CASRTTYEQYF	TGCGCCAGCAGGACAACCTACGAGCAGTACTTC
TRBV7-2	.	TRBJ2-6	.	CASSLGGSGANVLTF	TGTGCCAGCAGCTTAGGAGGGTCCGGGGCCAACGTCCTGACTTTC
TRBV30	TRBD1	TRBJ1-1	.	CAWRRGTGSWNTEAFF	TGTGCCTGGAGGAGGGGGACAGGGTCTTGGAACACTGAAGCTTTCTTT
TRBV5-4	TRBD2	TRBJ2-1	.	CASNAGLAGSEQFF	TGTGCCAGCAACGCGGGACTAGCGGGCAGTGAGCAGTTCTTC
TRBV7-3	.	TRBJ2-1	.	CASSLKGGPAYNEQFF	TGTGCCAGCAGCTTAAAGGGCGGGCCCGCCTACAATGAGCAGTTCTTC
TRBV3-1/TRBV3-2	TRBD2	TRBJ2-3	.	CASSRGLATTDTQYF	TGTGCCAGCAGCCGAGGACTAGCGACCACAGATACGCAGTATTTT
TRBV6-4	TRBD2	TRBJ2-3	.	CASSPRLAGGPDTQYF	TGTGCCAGCAGCCCACGACTAGCGGGAGGCCCAGATACGCAGTATTTT
TRBV19	TRBD2	TRBJ2-3	.	CASSGLLAGEGDTQYF	TGTGCCAGTAGTGGGTTACTAGCGGGAGAGGGAGATACGCAGTATTTT
TRBV5-5	TRBD2	TRBJ2-1	.	CASRDGGTSGRGEQFF	TGTGCCAGCAGGGACGGCGGGACTAGCGGGAGGGGTGAGCAGTTCTTC
TRBV5-6	TRBD1	TRBJ1-6	.	CASSLEDRAASPLHF	TGTGCCAGCAGCTTGGAAGACAGGGCAGCCTCACCCCTCCACTTT
TRBV7-3	.	TRBJ1-2	.	CASSPNGGKGGYTF	TGTGCCAGCAGCCCGAACGGGGGAAAAGGAGGCTACACCTTC
TRBV28	.	TRBJ1-1	once	CASSPWTSPMNTEAFF	TGTGCCAGCAGCCCATGGACTTCCCCCATGAACACTGAAGCTTTCTTT
TRBV10-3	TRBD1	TRBJ2-5	.	CAISEISGGAPETQYF	TGTGCCATCAGTGAAATATCAGGGGGCGCTCCAGAGACCCAGTACTTC
TRBV7-6	TRBD2	TRBJ2-3	.	CASSPSGTSDSTDTQYF	TGTGCCAGCAGCCCCTCCGGGACTAGCGATAGCACAGATACGCAGTATTTT
TRBV7-9	.	TRBJ1-5	.	CASSLGGGGNQPQHF	TGTGCCAGCAGCTTAGGAGGTGGTGGCAATCAGCCCCAGCATTTT
TRBV30	.	TRBJ2-2	.	CAWSGAAGDYRRPNTGELFF	TGTGCCTGGAGTGGTGCGGCAGGGGACTACCGGAGACCGAACACCGGGGAGCTGTTTTTT
TRBV24-1	.	TRBJ2-7	.	CATSDLGSYEQYF	TGTGCCACCAGTGATTTGGGCAGCTACGAGCAGTACTTC
TRBV12-3/TRBV12-4	.	TRBJ1-1	.	CASGGAEAFF	TGTGCCAGCGGGGGCGCTGAAGCTTTCTTT
TRBV20-1	.	TRBJ2-7	.	CSARDLYEQYF	TGCAGTGCTAGAGATCTGTACGAGCAGTACTTC
TRBV5-5	.	TRBJ2-7	.	CASSLAPGQTLVYEQYF	TGTGCCAGCAGCTTGGCTCCGGGACAAACTCTGGTTTACGAGCAGTACTTC
TRBV7-3	TRBD2	TRBJ2-2	.	CASSLQASGRAGELFF	TGTGCCAGCAGCTTACAAGCTAGCGGGAGGGCCGGGGAGCTGTTTTTT
TRBV3-1/TRBV3-2	TRBD2	TRBJ2-1	.	CASGGRPTSGRDNEQFF	TGTGCCAGCGGAGGGAGACCGACTAGCGGGAGGGACAATGAGCAGTTCTTC
TRBV10-1	TRBD1	TRBJ2-4	.	CASPGQTKNIQYF	TGCGCCAGCCCGGGACAGACCAAAAACATTCAGTACTTC
TRBV7-2	.	TRBJ1-2	.	CASSPRSPPGDGYTF	TGTGCCAGCAGCCCCCGGTCACCACCAGGGGATGGCTACACCTTC
TRBV4-1	TRBD2	TRBJ2-4	.	CASSQTGTSGNLQYF	TGCGCCAGCAGCCAAACCGGGACTAGCGGGAATTTACAGTACTTC
TRBV6-5	.	TRBJ1-1	.	CASSRGPNTEAFF	TGTGCCAGCAGTCGCGGCCCGAACACTGAAGCTTTCTTT
TRBV4-2	.	TRBJ1-5	.	CASSQDRNPGIPQPQHF	TGTGCCAGCAGCCAAGATCGGAACCCAGGGATCCCTCAGCCCCAGCATTTT
TRBV9	.	TRBJ2-3	.	CASSPRLLTDTQYF	TGTGCCAGCAGCCCCCGACTTCTCACAGATACGCAGTATTTT
TRBV5-1	TRBD1	TRBJ1-3	.	CASSSGQANSGNTIYF	TGCGCCAGCAGTTCGGGACAGGCGAACTCTGGAAACACCATATATTTT
TRBV5-1	.	TRBJ1-6	.	CASSLGHVNSPLHF	TGCGCCAGCAGCTTGGGACACGTGAATTCACCCCTCCACTTT
TRBV5-4	.	TRBJ2-3	.	CASSPSTDTQYF	TGTGCCAGCAGCCCGTCGACAGATACGCAGTATTTT
TRBV29-1	TRBD2	TRBJ2-1	.	CSVETGGRNEQFF	TGCAGCGTTGAAACGGGGGGGCGGAATGAGCAGTTCTTC